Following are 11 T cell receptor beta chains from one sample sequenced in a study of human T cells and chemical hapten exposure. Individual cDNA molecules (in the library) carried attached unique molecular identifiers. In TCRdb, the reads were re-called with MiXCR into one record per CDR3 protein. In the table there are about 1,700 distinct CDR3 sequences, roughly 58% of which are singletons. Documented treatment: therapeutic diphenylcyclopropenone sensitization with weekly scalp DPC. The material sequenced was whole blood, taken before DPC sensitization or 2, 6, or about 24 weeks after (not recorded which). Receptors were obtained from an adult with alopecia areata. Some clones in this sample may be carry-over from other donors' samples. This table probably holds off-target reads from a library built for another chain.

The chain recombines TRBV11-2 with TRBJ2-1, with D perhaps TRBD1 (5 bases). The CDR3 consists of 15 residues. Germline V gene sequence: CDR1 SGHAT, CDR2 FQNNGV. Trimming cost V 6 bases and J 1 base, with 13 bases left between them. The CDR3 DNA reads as TGTGCCAGCAGTTGGACAACCCATTCCTACAATGAGCAGTTCTTC. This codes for CASSWTTHSYNEQFF. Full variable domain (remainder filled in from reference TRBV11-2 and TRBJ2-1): EAGVAQSPRYKIIEKRQSVAFWCNPISGHATLYWYQQILGQGPKLLIQFQNNGVVDDSQLPKDRFSAERLKGVDSTLKIQPAKLEDSAVYLCASSWTTHSYNEQFFGPGTRLTVL.

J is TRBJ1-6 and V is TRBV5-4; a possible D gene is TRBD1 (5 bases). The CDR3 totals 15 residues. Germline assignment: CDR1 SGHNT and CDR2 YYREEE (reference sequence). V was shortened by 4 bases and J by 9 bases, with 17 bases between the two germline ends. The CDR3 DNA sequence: TGTGCCAGCAGCCGGAGGGACGGACGGAGTTCACCCCTCCACTTT. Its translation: CASSRRDGRSSPLHF.

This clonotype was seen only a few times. For the CDR3, the DNA is TGCAGCGCCGGGGACAGGGACATTCCCTCTGGAAACACCATATATTTT. Translated, it gives CSAGDRDIPSGNTIYF. J is TRBJ1-3 and V is TRBV29-1, with 9 bases fitting TRBD1. Germline V lookup: CDR1 SQVTM, CDR2 ANQGSEA. J gave up 0 bases and V 7 bases, and 10 bases lay outside the gene matches. The CDR3 length is 16 residues.

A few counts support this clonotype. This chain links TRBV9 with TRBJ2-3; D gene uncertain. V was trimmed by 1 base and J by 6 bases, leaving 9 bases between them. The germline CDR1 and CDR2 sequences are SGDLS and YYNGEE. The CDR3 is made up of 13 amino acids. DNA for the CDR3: TGTGCCAGCAGCGTAAGAAGGGTTGATACGCAGTATTTT. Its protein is CASSVRRVDTQYF.

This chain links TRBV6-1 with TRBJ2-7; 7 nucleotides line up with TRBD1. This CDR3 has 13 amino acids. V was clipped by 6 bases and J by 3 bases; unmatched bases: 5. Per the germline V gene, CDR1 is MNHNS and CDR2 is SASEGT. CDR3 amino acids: CASRSGTDYEQYF. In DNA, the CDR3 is TGTGCCAGCAGATCCGGGACAGACTACGAGCAGTACTTC.

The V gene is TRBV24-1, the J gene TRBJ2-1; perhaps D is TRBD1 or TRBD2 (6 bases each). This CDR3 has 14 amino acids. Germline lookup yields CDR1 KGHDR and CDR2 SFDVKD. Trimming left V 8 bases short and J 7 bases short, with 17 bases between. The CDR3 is CATKRGPGANEQFF. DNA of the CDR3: TGTGCCACCAAGCGAGGGCCGGGGGCGAATGAGCAGTTCTTC.

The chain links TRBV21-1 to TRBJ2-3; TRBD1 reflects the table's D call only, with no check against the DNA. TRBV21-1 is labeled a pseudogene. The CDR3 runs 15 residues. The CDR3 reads CASSSGQGTTDTQYF. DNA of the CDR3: TGTGCCAGCAGCTCTGGACAGGGCACCACAGATACGCAGTATTTT.

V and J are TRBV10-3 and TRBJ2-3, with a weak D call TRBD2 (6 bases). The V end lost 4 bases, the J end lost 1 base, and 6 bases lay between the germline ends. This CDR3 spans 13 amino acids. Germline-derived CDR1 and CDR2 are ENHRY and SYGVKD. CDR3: CAISGGGTDTQYF. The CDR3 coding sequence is TGTGCCATCAGTGGGGGGGGCACAGATACGCAGTATTTT.

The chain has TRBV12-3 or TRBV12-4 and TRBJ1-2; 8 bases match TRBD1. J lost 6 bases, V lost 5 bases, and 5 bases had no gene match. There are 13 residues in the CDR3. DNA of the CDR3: TGTGCCAGCAGTGCCCAGGGGGCGCATGGCTACACCTTC. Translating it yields CASSAQGAHGYTF.

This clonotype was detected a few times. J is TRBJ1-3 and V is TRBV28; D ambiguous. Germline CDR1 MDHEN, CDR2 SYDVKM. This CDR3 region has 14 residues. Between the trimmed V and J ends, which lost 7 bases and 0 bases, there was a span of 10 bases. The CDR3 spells CASIEASSGNTIYF. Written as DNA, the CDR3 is TGTGCCAGCATCGAGGCGAGCTCTGGAAACACCATATATTTT.

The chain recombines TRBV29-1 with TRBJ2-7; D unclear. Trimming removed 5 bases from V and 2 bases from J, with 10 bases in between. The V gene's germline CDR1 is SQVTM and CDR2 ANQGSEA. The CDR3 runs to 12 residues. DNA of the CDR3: TGCAGCGTTCGGAGAGCTACCTACGAGCAGTACTTC. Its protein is CSVRRATYEQYF.